The 11 T cell receptor beta chains in this list originate from one sample, sequenced in a study of CD8 T cells in ankylosing spondylitis. TCRdb reprocessed the 5' RACE reads via MiXCR and lists one record per CDR3 protein. The sample contains around 300,000 distinct CDR3 sequences, 14% to 15% of which appear only once. The specimen was blood, either unsorted or a sorted T cell fraction (not recorded which). These TCRs come from a male donor with ankylosing spondylitis or in good health (not recorded which).

There are many counts of this clonotype. This chain joins TRBV12-3 or TRBV12-4 and TRBJ1-1; the D is unclear. V lost 5 bases, J lost 0 bases, and 10 bases lay in between. The CDR3 consists of 14 residues. CDR3 residues: CASSERHLNTEAFF. For the CDR3, the DNA is TGTGCCAGCAGTGAGCGACACCTGAACACTGAAGCTTTCTTT.

This clonotype was counted a few times. The chain uses TRBV4-2 and TRBJ2-1; 9 nucleotides line up with TRBD2. The CDR3 covers 18 residues. Per germline, CDR1 LGHNA and CDR2 YNFKEQ. The V gene end was trimmed by 0 bases and the J gene end by 1 base; junction bases not matched to a gene: 7. The CDR3 region has the DNA TGTGCCAGCAGCCAAGAACTAGCGGGCGCTCGTTCCTACAATGAGCAGTTCTTC. It yields the protein CASSQELAGARSYNEQFF.

The rearrangement uses TRBV14 and TRBJ2-6; 7 nucleotides align to TRBD1. CDR1 is SGHDN, CDR2 FVKESK, per germline. This CDR3 is 18 amino acids long. V lost 3 bases and J lost 9; bases outside the gene matches: 17. The CDR3 DNA reads as TGTGCCAGCAGCCAGACCGGGACAGTTCCTCTGTTCGACAACGTCCTGACTTTC. Translating gives CASSQTGTVPLFDNVLTF.

J is TRBJ2-1 and V is TRBV12-3 or TRBV12-4; TRBD2 matches 14 bases. With V trimmed by 5 bases and J by 8 bases, 5 bases remained unmatched. CDR3 length: 15 residues. CDR3: CASSQGLAGVDEQFF. CDR3 DNA sequence: TGTGCCAGCAGTCAGGGACTAGCGGGAGTCGATGAGCAGTTCTTC.

This clonotype came up a few times. The V and J genes are TRBV6-5 and TRBJ2-7, with 8 bases aligning to TRBD1. This CDR3 has 15 residues. J was trimmed by 9 bases and V by 4 bases; bases with no gene match: 14. The germline V gene encodes CDR1 MNHEY and CDR2 SVGAGI. This CDR3 is CASSSYGDRPQGQYF. The CDR3 coding sequence is TGTGCCAGCAGTTCTTATGGGGACAGGCCCCAGGGGCAGTACTTC.

This CDR3 reads CSASTRSVPEAFF. As DNA, the CDR3 is TGCAGTGCTAGTACGCGGTCGGTCCCTGAAGCTTTCTTT. The V gene is TRBV20-1, the J gene TRBJ1-1; D gene ambiguous. This CDR3 region has 13 residues. The V and J ends lost 3 bases and 6 bases respectively, with 14 bases between them. Germline CDR1 and CDR2: DFQATT and SNEGSKA (reference sequence).

In its sample, this clonotype was seen many times. The J gene is TRBJ1-1, the V gene TRBV29-1; no clear D. Germline V gene data show CDR1 as SQVTM and CDR2 as ANQGSEA. The germline V and J ends were trimmed by 6 bases and 1 base, with 12 bases remaining between them. The length of the CDR3 is 13 residues. In DNA, the CDR3 is TGCAGCGTGAGCTTAGACTCGAACACTGAAGCTTTCTTT. It yields the protein CSVSLDSNTEAFF.

This clonotype has at least ten counts. This chain uses TRBV12-3 or TRBV12-4 with TRBJ1-5, with a tentative D call TRBD1 (6 bases). V lost 3 bases to trimming and J lost 5 bases, with 20 bases between them. CDR3 length: 17 residues. The CDR3 is CASSFNWVRGVYQPQHF. The CDR3 DNA is TGTGCCAGCAGTTTTAACTGGGTCAGGGGAGTATATCAGCCCCAGCATTTT.

The J gene is TRBJ1-6, the V gene TRBV3-1; TRBD1 is a possible D gene (6 bases). CDR1 and CDR2 (germline): LGHDT, YNNKEL (reference sequence). Trimming removed 0 bases at V and 7 bases at J, with 13 bases between. The CDR3 spans 16 residues. CDR3 coding DNA: TGTGCCAGCAGCCAAGATGGGGGGGCCGAAAATTCACCCCTCCACTTT. Translation gives CASSQDGGAENSPLHF.

This chain joins TRBV12-3 or TRBV12-4 and TRBJ1-5; TRBD1 matches at 8 bases. The V gene end was trimmed by 6 bases and the J gene end by 10 bases; junction bases not matched to a gene: 8. This CDR3 is built from 13 residues. The CDR3 loop is CASSYSGQAPQHF. The DNA for the CDR3 is TGTGCCAGCAGCTACTCGGGACAGGCCCCCCAGCATTTT.

The chain employs TRBV10-1 and TRBJ2-7; possibly TRBD1 for D (5 bases). The CDR3 covers 14 residues. Per germline, CDR1 WNHNN and CDR2 SYGVQD (reference sequence). Trimming removed 2 bases at V and 2 bases at J, with 10 bases between. The CDR3: CASSEQGRPYEQYF. The CDR3 DNA follows: TGCGCCAGCAGTGAGCAGGGAAGGCCCTACGAGCAGTACTTC.